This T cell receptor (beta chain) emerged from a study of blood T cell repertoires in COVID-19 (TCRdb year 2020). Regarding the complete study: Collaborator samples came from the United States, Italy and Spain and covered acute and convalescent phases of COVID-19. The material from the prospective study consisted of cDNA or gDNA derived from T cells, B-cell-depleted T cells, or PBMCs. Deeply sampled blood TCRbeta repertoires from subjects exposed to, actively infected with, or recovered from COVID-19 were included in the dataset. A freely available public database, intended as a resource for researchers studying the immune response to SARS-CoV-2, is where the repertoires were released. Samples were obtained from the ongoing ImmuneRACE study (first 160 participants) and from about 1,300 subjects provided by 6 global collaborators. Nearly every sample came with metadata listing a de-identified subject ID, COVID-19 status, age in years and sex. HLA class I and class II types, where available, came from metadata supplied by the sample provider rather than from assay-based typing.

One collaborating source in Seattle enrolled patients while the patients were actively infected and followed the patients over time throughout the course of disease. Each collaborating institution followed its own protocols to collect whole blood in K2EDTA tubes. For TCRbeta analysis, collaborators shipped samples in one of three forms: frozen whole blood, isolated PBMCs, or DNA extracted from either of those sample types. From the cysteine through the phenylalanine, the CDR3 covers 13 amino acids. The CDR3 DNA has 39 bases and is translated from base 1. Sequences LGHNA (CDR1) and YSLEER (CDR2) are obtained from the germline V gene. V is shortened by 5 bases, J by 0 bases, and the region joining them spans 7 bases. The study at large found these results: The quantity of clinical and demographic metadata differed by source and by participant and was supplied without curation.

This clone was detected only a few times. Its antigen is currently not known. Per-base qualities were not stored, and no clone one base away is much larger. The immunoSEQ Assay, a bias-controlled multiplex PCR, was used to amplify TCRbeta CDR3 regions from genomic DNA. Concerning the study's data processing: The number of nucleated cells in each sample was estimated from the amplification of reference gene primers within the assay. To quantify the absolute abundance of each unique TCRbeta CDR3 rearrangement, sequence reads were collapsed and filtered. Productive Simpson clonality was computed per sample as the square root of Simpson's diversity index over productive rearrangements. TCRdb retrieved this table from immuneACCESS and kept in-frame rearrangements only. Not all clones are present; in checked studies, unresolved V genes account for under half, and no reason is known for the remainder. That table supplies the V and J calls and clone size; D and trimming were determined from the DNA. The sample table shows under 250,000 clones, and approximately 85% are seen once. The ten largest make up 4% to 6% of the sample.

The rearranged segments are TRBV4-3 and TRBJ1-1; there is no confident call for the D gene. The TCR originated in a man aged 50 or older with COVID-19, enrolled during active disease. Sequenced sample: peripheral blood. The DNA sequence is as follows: TGCGCCAGCAGCGTAACAGTGAACACTGAAGCTTTCTTT. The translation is CASSVTVNTEAFF.